This entry lists 10 T cell receptor beta chains sequenced from one sample in a study of molecular identifiers for immune sequencing clone quantification. TCRdb re-called the PCR reads through MiXCR, storing one row per CDR3 protein. The table records about 630,000 distinct CDR3 sequences, 25% of them present only once. The source material was naive CD8+ T cells from blood, with Jurkat cell RNA spiked in. Subset here: FACS-sorted CD8+CD4-CCR7+CD45RA+ naive T cells. These receptors came from a human donor in good health. Some libraries in this study had Jurkat cell RNA spiked in.

The table lists this clonotype with many counts. The chain carries TRBV6-5 and TRBJ2-3, with a tentative D call TRBD2 (6 bases). This CDR3 contains 17 residues. Trimming left V 3 bases short and J 4 bases short, with 20 bases between. Per the germline V gene, CDR1 is MNHEY and CDR2 is SVGAGI. Here the CDR3 reads CASSYALGGMSPDTQYF. CDR3 nucleotides: TGTGCCAGCAGTTATGCGCTGGGCGGGATGAGCCCAGATACGCAGTATTTT.

At least ten counts were recorded for this clonotype. No conserved phenylalanine or tryptophan ends this CDR3, so it is likely a read error. It is unclear where the CDR3 begins or ends on the DNA, so no DNA is shown, and the CDR3 is as TCRdb lists it. The genes are TRBV28 and TRBJ1-1. Germline CDR1 is MDHEN and CDR2 is SYDVKM. The CDR3 spans 13 amino acids, including both terminal residues. The CDR3 spells CASSLNAVDGASL.

Of note for this clonotype: A read error may produce the germline difference seen at one junction end. V is TRBV30 and J is TRBJ2-1; the D is unclear. The CDR3 runs to 13 residues. Germline V gene lookup returns CDR1 GTSNPN and CDR2 SVGIG (reference sequence). The CDR3 sequence: CAWSRGSHNEQFF. CDR3 sequence (DNA): TGTGCTTGGAGTCGTGGTAGCCACAATGAGCAGTTCTTC.

This clonotype turned up a few times. The chain recombines TRBV28 with TRBJ2-1, with 8 bases fitting TRBD2. The V and J ends lost 3 bases and 10 bases, in that order; junction bases with no gene match: 11. This CDR3 is built from 15 residues. Germline V gene lookup returns CDR1 MDHEN and CDR2 SYDVKM. The CDR3 sequence is CASSFRGGLDIEQFF. CDR3 coding DNA: TGTGCCAGCAGTTTCCGGGGGGGGCTGGATATAGAGCAGTTCTTC.

This clonotype has at least ten counts. CDR3 in DNA: TGTGCCAGCAGCCCCCCGACAGGTCCCCTGAGTACTGAAGCTTTCTTT. Its translation: CASSPPTGPLSTEAFF. V is TRBV7-9 and J is TRBJ1-1, with D possibly matching TRBD1 (6 bases). CDR1 and CDR2 (germline): SEHNR, FQNEAQ (reference sequence). The ends were cut back, 5 bases at V and 5 bases at J, with 21 bases in the middle. CDR3 size: 16 residues.

This clonotype was seen a few times. One junction end disagrees with the germline gene, perhaps due to a read error. This chain uses TRBV5-1 with TRBJ1-1; D is unclear. The CDR3 is 15 residues long. The germline V gene encodes CDR1 SGHRS and CDR2 YFSETQ. The CDR3 nucleotides read TGCGCCAGCAGCTTGAGCAGGCATACGAACACTGAAGCTCTCTTT. It translates to CASSLSRHTNTEALF.

This clonotype was counted a few times. The chain employs TRBV6-6 and TRBJ1-1; D gene unclear. The CDR3 has 13 amino acids. Per the germline V gene, CDR1 is MNHNY and CDR2 is SVGAGI (reference sequence). V lost 6 bases, J lost 1 base, and 9 bases lay in between. The CDR3 protein is CASRATANTEAFF. CDR3 sequence (DNA): TGTGCCAGCAGGGCAACAGCGAACACTGAAGCTTTCTTT.

About this clonotype itself: The junction and the germline gene differ at one end; a read error may be behind it. This sequence joins TRBV7-6 and TRBJ2-5; maybe TRBD1 (5 bases). The CDR3 runs to 14 residues. CDR1 is SGHVS and CDR2 is FNYEAQ in the germline V gene. The CDR3 nucleotides read TGTGCCGGCAGCTTAGTGGGAAGGGGAGAGACCCAGTACTTC. It yields the protein CAGSLVGRGETQYF.

In this sample, this clonotype turned up many times. The genes are TRBV7-9 and TRBJ2-3; D gene unclear. This CDR3 contains 16 residues. Trimming took 5 bases from V and 2 from J, leaving 17 bases between them. CDR1 and CDR2 from the germline V gene are SEHNR and FQNEAQ (reference sequence). The CDR3 nucleotides read TGTGCCAGCAGCCCAACAGAGTCCCCTTTCACAGATACGCAGTATTTT. Amino acid sequence: CASSPTESPFTDTQYF.

This clonotype came up many times. The chain is built from TRBV29-1 and TRBJ2-7; weak D call: TRBD1 (6 bases). Germline V gene lookup returns CDR1 SQVTM and CDR2 ANQGSEA. Trimming took off 5 bases at V and 1 base at J, with 15 bases between the two ends. This CDR3 is 14 amino acids long. The CDR3 protein is CSVLFRDKSYEQYF. The CDR3 nucleotides read TGCAGCGTTCTCTTTCGGGACAAATCCTACGAGCAGTACTTC.